This TCR beta chain originates from a study of shared clonotypes between healthy human individuals. Overall study context: The donor pool was made up of two women and three men aged 18 to 49. General study points: Despite large depth, sorted-subset datasets appeared incompletely sequenced. Richness estimates generally favored naive over memory subsets.

Authors' data handling: ImmunoSEQ yielded junction-only sequences lacking quality scores, so filtering differed. Profiled with immunoSEQ multiplex PCR; TCRdb holds only in-frame clones, not every one. The V and J calls and clone size come from that table; D and trimming were worked out from the DNA. The repertoire holds some 1,900,000 clones, with about 95% as singletons. V was trimmed by 1 base and J by 5 bases, leaving 9 bases between them. CDR1 SGHNT and CDR2 YYREEE come from the germline V gene (reference sequence). CDR3 length: 14 residues. CD8 cells regarded as naive lacked CD45RO, were positively chosen for CCR7, and omitted terminally differentiated effector memory CD45RA+ cells. Comment on this clone: The antigen is not known.

The sequenced sample was naive CD8+ T cells sorted from blood. The TCR sequence derives from a man between 18 and 29 years old in good health. This chain joins TRBV5-4 and TRBJ1-4, with D possibly matching TRBD1 (5 bases). CDR3 in amino acids: CASSLQGPNEKLFF. CDR3 coding DNA: TGTGCCAGCAGCTTGCAGGGCCCGAATGAAAAACTGTTTTTT.